This T cell receptor (beta chain) was sequenced for a study of post-analysis software for immune sequencing data. About the research overall: Relapsing-remitting, secondary progressive and progressive-relapsing forms made up the multiple sclerosis disease courses.

Turning to this clonotype: Its antigen remains unknown.

The study, taken as a whole, reports: Patients with multiple sclerosis recorded significantly lower normalized Chao1 diversity than controls, the study found.

The TCR beta cDNA libraries carried unique molecular identifiers. Approximately 500,000 cDNA molecules were obtained from about 1 to 10 million T cells. Via MiXCR, TCRdb re-called the PCR reads, giving one row per CDR3 protein. This table has about 540,000 distinct CDR3 sequences, 30% to 40% appearing once. Sequencing was carried out using blood. The TCR originated in a girl aged 2 to 17 with multiple sclerosis.

The CDR3 region has the DNA TGTGCCAGCAGCTTACCTCCTCGGGTGACAGCCTACGAGCAGTACTTC. Translated: CASSLPPRVTAYEQYF. The gene calls are TRBV7-8 and TRBJ2-7, with D tentatively TRBD1 (5 bases). V was trimmed by 2 bases and J by 2 bases, leaving 16 bases between them. Germline-derived CDR1 and CDR2 are SGHVS and FQNEAQ. The CDR3 runs 16 residues.